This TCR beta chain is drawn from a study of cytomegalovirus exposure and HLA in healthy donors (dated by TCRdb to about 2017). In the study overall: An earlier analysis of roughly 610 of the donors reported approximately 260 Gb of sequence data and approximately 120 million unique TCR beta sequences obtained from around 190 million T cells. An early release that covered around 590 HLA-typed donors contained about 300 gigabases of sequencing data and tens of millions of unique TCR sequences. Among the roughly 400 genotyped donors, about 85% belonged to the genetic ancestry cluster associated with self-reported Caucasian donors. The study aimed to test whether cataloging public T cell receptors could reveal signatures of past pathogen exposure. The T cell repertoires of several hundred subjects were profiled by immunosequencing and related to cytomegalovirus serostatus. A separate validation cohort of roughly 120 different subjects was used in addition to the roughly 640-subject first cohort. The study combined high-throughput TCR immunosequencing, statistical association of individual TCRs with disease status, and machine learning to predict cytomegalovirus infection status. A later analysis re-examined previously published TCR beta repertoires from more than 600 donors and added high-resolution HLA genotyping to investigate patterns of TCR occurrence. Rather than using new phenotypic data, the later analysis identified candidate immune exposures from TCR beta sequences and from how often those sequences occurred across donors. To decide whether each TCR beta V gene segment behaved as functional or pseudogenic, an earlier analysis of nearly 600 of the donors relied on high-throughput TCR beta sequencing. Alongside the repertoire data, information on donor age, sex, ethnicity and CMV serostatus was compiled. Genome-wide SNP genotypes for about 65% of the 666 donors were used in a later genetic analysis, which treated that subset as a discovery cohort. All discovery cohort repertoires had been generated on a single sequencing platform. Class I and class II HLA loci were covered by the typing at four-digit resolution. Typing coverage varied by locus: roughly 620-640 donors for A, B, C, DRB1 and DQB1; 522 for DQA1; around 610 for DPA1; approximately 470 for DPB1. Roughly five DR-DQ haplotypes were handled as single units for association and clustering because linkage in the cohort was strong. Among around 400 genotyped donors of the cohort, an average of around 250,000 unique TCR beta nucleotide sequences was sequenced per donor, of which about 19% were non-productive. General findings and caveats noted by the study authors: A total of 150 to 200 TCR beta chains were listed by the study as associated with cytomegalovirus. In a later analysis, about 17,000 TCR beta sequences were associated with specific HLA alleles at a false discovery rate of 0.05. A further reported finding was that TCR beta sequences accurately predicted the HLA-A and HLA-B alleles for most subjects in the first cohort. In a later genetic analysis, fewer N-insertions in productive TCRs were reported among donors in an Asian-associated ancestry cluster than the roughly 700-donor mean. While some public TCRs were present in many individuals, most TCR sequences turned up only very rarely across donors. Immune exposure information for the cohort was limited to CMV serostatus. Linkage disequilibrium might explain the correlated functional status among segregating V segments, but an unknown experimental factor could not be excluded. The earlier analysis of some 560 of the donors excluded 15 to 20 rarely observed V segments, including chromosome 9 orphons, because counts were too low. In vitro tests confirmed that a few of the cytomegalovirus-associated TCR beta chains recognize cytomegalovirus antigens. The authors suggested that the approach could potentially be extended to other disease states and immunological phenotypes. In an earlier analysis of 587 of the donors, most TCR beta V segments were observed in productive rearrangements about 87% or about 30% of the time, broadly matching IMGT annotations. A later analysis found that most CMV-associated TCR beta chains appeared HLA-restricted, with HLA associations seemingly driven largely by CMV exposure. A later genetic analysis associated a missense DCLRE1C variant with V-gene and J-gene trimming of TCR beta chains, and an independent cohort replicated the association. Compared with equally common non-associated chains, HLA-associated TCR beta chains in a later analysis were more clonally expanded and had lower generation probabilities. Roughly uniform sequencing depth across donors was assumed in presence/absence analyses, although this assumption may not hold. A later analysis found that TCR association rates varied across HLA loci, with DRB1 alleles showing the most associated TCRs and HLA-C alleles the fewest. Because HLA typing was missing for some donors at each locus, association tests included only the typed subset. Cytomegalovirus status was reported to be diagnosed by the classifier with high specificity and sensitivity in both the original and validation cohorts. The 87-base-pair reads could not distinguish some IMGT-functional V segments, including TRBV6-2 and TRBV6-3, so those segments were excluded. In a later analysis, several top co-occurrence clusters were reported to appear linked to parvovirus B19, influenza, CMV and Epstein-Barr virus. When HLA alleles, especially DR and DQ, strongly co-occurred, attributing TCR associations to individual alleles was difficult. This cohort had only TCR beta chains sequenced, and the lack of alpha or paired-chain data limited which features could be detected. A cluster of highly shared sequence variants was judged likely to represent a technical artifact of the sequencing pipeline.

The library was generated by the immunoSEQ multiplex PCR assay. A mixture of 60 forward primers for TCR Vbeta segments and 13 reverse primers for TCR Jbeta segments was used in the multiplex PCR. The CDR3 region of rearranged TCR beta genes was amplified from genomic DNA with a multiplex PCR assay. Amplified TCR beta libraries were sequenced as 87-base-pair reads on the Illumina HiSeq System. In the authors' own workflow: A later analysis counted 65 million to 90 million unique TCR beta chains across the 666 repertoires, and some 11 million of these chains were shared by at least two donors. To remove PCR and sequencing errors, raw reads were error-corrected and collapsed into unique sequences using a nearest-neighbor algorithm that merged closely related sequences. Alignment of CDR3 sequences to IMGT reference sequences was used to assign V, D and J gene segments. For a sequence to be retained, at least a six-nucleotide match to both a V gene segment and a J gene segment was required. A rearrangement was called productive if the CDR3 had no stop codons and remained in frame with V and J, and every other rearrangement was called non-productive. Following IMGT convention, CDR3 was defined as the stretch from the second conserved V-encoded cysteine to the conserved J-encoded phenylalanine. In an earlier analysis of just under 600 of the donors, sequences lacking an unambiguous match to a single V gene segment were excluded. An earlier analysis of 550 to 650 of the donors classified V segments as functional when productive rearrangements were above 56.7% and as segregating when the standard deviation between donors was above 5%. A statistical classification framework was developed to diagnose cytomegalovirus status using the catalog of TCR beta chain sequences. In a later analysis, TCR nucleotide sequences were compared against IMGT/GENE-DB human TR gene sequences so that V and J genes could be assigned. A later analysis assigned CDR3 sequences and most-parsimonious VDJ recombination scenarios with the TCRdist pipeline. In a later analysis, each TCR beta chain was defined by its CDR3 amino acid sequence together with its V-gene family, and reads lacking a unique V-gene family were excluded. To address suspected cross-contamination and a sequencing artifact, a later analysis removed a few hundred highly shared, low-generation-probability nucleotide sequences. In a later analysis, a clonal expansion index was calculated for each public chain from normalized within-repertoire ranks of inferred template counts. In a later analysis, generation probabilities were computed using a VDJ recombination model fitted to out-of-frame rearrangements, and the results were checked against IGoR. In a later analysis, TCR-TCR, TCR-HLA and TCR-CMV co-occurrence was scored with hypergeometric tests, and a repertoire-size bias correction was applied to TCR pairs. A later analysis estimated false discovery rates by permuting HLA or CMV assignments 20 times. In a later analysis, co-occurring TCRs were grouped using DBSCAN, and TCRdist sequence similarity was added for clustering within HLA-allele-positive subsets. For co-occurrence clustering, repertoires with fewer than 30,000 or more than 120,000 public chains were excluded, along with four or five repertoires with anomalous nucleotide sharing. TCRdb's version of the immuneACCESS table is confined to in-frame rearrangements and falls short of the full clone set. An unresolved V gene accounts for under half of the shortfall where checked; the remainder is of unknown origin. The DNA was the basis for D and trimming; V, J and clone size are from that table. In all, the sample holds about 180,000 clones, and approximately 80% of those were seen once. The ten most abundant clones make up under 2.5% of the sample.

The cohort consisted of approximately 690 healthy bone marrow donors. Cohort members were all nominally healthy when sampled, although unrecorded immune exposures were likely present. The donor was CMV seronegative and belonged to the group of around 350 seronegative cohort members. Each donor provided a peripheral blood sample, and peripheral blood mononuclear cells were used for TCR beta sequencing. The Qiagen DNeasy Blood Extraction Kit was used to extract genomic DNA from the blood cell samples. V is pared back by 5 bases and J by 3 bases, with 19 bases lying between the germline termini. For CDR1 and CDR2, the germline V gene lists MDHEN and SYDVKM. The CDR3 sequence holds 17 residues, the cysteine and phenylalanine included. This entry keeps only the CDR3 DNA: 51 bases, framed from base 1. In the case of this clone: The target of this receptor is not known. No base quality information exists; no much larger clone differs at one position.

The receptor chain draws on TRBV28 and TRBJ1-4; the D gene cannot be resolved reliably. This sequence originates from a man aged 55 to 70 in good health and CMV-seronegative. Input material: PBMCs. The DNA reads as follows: TGTGCCAGCAGTCCTACCTTCCTGACAAGACCTAATGAAAAACTGTTTTTT. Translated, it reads CASSPTFLTRPNEKLFF.